This TCR beta chain was sequenced during a study of cytomegalovirus exposure and HLA in healthy donors. Study outcomes and limitations: Serostatus for CMV was the only available immune exposure information. In a later analysis, HLA-associated TCR beta chains were more clonally expanded than equally common others.

Remarks on this clone: Its antigen remains unknown.

The PCR ran on 60 Vbeta and 13 Jbeta primers. Data came from immunoSEQ multiplex PCR; TCRdb stores just in-frame clones and leaves some out. The sample consists of around 150,000 clones, 68% of them appearing once. With 7 bases removed from V and 5 bases from J, the gap between germline ends came to 17 bases. The CDR3 spans 14 residues. Looked up from germline, CDR1 is LNHDA and CDR2 is SQIVND (reference sequence). Sequencing was performed on PBMCs. The clonotype originates from a woman younger than 30 in good health and CMV-seropositive. The chain combines TRBV19 with TRBJ1-2; D not resolved. CDR3 residues: CASKKEERRYGYTF. In DNA form, the CDR3 reads TGTGCCAGTAAGAAGGAAGAAAGGCGGTATGGCTACACCTTC.